These 17 T cell receptor beta chains were sequenced from one sample in a study of regulatory T cells in long-lasting Graves disease. The time point denotes: newly diagnosed GD, antithyroid drugs for less than 3 months. Preparation of the TCR library used RNA extracted from PBMCs. Arm-PCR of CDR3 regions with iRepertoire HTBI primers generated TCR beta libraries. One entry per CDR3 protein results from TCRdb running MiXCR on the multiplex PCR reads. This sample has fewer than 400,000 distinct CDR3 sequences, with 15% to 20% found just once. Sequenced here: peripheral blood mononuclear cells (PBMCs), sampled at new diagnosis, from a patient treated with antithyroid drugs. These receptors all stem from a female donor with Graves disease.

This clonotype came up many times. J is TRBJ2-7 and V is TRBV28; TRBD2 matches 9 bases. V gave up 2 bases and J gave up 0 bases; unmatched junction bases: 8. There are 17 residues in the CDR3. Looked up from germline, CDR1 is MDHEN and CDR2 is SYDVKM. CDR3 coding DNA: TGTGCCAGCAGTTTACGCGGGAGGGGCGCGAGCTCCTACGAGCAGTACTTC. Translating gives CASSLRGRGASSYEQYF.

The chain uses TRBV6-6 and TRBJ2-2; possibly TRBD2 for D (6 bases). Trimming removed 0 bases from V and 6 bases from J, with 8 bases in between. Germline V gives CDR1 MNHNY, CDR2 SVGAGI (reference sequence). The CDR3 extends over 14 amino acids. CDR3 in amino acids: CASSYSGSPGELFF. CDR3 coding DNA: TGTGCCAGCAGTTACTCCGGGAGCCCCGGGGAGCTGTTTTTT.

The rearrangement uses TRBV3-1 and TRBJ2-1; TRBD2 agrees at 11 bases. Germline V gives CDR1 LGHDT, CDR2 YNNKEL (reference sequence). CDR3 length equals 15 residues. J lost 5 bases, V lost 4 bases, and 4 bases had no gene match. CDR3 amino acids: CASSPEGLADNEQFF. CDR3 in DNA: TGTGCCAGCAGCCCAGAGGGACTAGCGGACAATGAGCAGTTCTTC.

V gene TRBV5-1 combines with J gene TRBJ2-1; 13 bases match TRBD2. The length of the CDR3 is 16 residues. Trimming removed 0 bases from V and 5 bases from J; junction bases left unmatched: 2. Germline loops: CDR1 SGHRS, CDR2 YFSETQ. CDR3 bases: TGCGCCAGCAGCTTGGTGGGACTAGCGGGAAACAATGAGCAGTTCTTC. Translation: CASSLVGLAGNNEQFF.

This clonotype was detected many times. J is TRBJ1-1 and V is TRBV6-1, with D maybe TRBD1 (5 bases). V was cut by 8 bases and J by 4 bases, with 20 bases left in between. The CDR3 spans 15 residues. Germline V gene lookup returns CDR1 MNHNS and CDR2 SASEGT. CDR3: CASSPGWGGATEAFF. CDR3 sequence (DNA): TGTGCCAGCTCCCCCGGGTGGGGGGGTGCCACTGAAGCTTTCTTT.

As to this clonotype: A much more abundant neighbour one base away suggests this may be a read error. This sequence joins TRBV6-9 and TRBJ2-3; D is unresolved. Germline CDR1 MNHGY, CDR2 SVAAGI. Trimming stripped 1 base from V and 2 bases from J, with 10 bases between. The CDR3 length is 15 residues. CDR3 residues: CASSYYRGSTDTQYF. The CDR3 DNA reads TGTGCCAGCAGTTATTACAGAGGCTCCACAGATACGCAGTATTTT.

This clonotype has ten or more counts. The V gene is TRBV11-3, the J gene TRBJ1-1; D gene uncertain. Germline lookup yields CDR1 SGHNT and CDR2 YENEEA. Trimming removed 0 bases at V and 1 base at J, with 6 bases between. The CDR3 runs to 14 residues. Here the CDR3 DNA reads TGTGCCAGCAGCTTAGACGGACGGAACACTGAAGCTTTCTTT. It yields the protein CASSLDGRNTEAFF.

Turning to this clonotype: Being one base from a much bigger clone, this may be a read error. The genes are TRBV10-3 and TRBJ2-6; tentative D call: TRBD1 (5 bases). The CDR3 is made up of 16 amino acids. The V gene's germline CDR1 is ENHRY and CDR2 SYGVKD. The CDR3 nucleotides are TGTGCCATCAGTGATATGGCAAACTCTGGGGCCAACGTCCCGACTTTC. This gives the protein CAISDMANSGANVPTF.

The chain uses TRBV15 and TRBJ2-7; 7 positions agree with TRBD2. Trimming removed 1 base from V and 4 bases from J; junction bases left unmatched: 4. This CDR3 region has 14 residues. In germline, CDR1 is LNHNV, CDR2 YYDKDF (reference sequence). CDR3 bases: TGTGCCACCAGCAGAGGGGACTACGGTTACGAGCAGTACTTC. As protein: CATSRGDYGYEQYF.

The rearrangement links TRBV4-1 to TRBJ2-1, with 7 bases matching TRBD2. The V gene end was trimmed by 0 bases and the J gene end by 5 bases; junction bases not matched to a gene: 10. Germline V gene lookup returns CDR1 MGHRA and CDR2 YSYEKL. The CDR3 length is 17 residues. CDR3: CASSQDGGDVNHNEQFF. As DNA, the CDR3 is TGCGCCAGCAGCCAAGATGGGGGGGACGTTAACCACAATGAGCAGTTCTTC.

This clonotype was picked up many times. The chain carries TRBV28 and TRBJ2-1; no definite D call. The CDR3 loop spans 13 amino acids. CDR1 is MDHEN and CDR2 is SYDVKM in the germline V gene. Trimming removed 5 bases from V and 0 bases from J, with 5 bases in between. The CDR3 spells CASSPPSYNEQFF. The CDR3 DNA is TGTGCCAGCAGTCCACCCTCCTACAATGAGCAGTTCTTC.

This clonotype was picked up many times. The chain is built from TRBV15 and TRBJ1-2, with D uncertain. This CDR3 has 12 amino acids. Trimming cost V 1 base and J 5 bases, with 5 bases left between them. CDR1 and CDR2 from the germline V gene are LNHNV and YYDKDF (reference sequence). CDR3: CATSRVGYGYTF. In DNA, the CDR3 is TGTGCCACCAGCAGAGTAGGGTATGGCTACACCTTC.

Regarding this clonotype: Here the CDR3 omits its conserved ending phenylalanine or tryptophan, so a read error is the likely source. The chain recombines TRBV5-1 with TRBJ2-1; D possibly matches TRBD1 or TRBD2 (5 bases each). The V and J ends lost 1 base and 5 bases respectively, with 16 bases between them. CDR1 SGHRS and CDR2 YFSETQ come from the germline V gene. CDR3 size: 16 residues. The CDR3 DNA is TGCGCCAGCAGCTTGATAACGGGACGGAAAAACAATGAGCAGTTCTAC. Amino acid sequence: CASSLITGRKNNEQFY.

At least ten counts were recorded for this clonotype. The V call is TRBV7-3, the J call TRBJ1-1, with D possibly being TRBD1 (5 bases). V gave up 1 base and J gave up 0 bases, with 12 bases separating them. Germline V CDR1 and CDR2: SGHTA, FQGTGA. CDR3 length: 16 residues. The DNA for the CDR3 is TGTGCCAGCAGCTTAAAGCGGACAAGCATGAACACTGAAGCTTTCTTT. Translating gives CASSLKRTSMNTEAFF.

As to this clonotype: One end of the junction varies from germline; a read error may be responsible. This chain links TRBV9 with TRBJ2-1, with D perhaps TRBD1 or TRBD2 (6 bases each). This CDR3 has 15 amino acids. CDR1 and CDR2 from the germline V gene are SGDLS and YYNGEE. CDR3: CASSEGGSGYNEQFF. The CDR3 nucleotides read TGTGCCAGTAGCGAGGGGGGTAGCGGATACAATGAGCAGTTCTTC. Combining the CDR3 with reference TRBV9 and TRBJ2-1 gives the whole variable domain DSGVTQTPKHLITATGQRVTLRCSPRSGDLSVYWYQQSLDQGLQFLIQYYNGEERAKGNILERFSAQQFPDLHSELNLSSLELGDSALYFCASSEGGSGYNEQFFGPGTRLTVL.

This clonotype came up a few times. The chain is built from TRBV10-1 and TRBJ2-2, with D unclear. Trimming removed 4 bases from V and 5 bases from J, with 11 bases in between. CDR3 length: 14 amino acids. Germline V gene lookup returns CDR1 WNHNN and CDR2 SYGVQD (reference sequence). In nucleotides, the CDR3 is TGCGCCAGCAGTGGAAGGAGCGAGACCGGGGAGCTGTTTTTT. Amino acid sequence: CASSGRSETGELFF.

At least ten counts were recorded for this clonotype. In nucleotides, the CDR3 is TGTGCCAGCAGCTTAGCCTGGCAGGGGAGCACCGGGGAGCTGTTTTTT. Amino acid sequence: CASSLAWQGSTGELFF. The J gene is TRBJ2-2, the V gene TRBV11-1, with D possibly TRBD1 on 6 matching bases. Per the germline V gene, CDR1 is SGHAT and CDR2 is FQDESV (reference sequence). The CDR3 runs 16 residues. The V and J ends lost 0 bases and 4 bases respectively, with 12 bases between them.